This T cell receptor (beta chain) was observed in a study of cytomegalovirus exposure and HLA in healthy donors. Findings of the study overall: Reports credit the classifier with highly specific, highly sensitive diagnosis of cytomegalovirus status. Subsequent analysis found a tendency for first-cohort TCR clusters to co-occur within the 120 or so validation repertoires.

Data came from immunoSEQ multiplex PCR; TCRdb stores just in-frame clones and leaves some out. The repertoire has about 220,000 clones, about 83% of them found once; the top ten carry 2.6%. A few counts support this clone. Its antigen is as yet unknown. The sequenced sample was PBMCs. The sequence came from a man between 18 and 29 years old in good health and CMV-seronegative.

This CDR3 reads CASLAGLTNEQFF. The DNA for the CDR3 is TGTGCCAGCTTGGCGGGGCTAACCAATGAGCAGTTCTTC. V usage is TRBV28 and J usage is TRBJ2-1; D perhaps matches TRBD2 (6 bases). CDR1 and CDR2 (germline): MDHEN, SYDVKM. CDR3 length: 13 amino acids. Deletions cut 8 bases from V and 6 bases from J, with 14 bases between.